This TCR beta chain appears in the sequencing data of a study of cytomegalovirus exposure and HLA in healthy donors. Overall study context: The same platform was used for the 110 or so validation repertoires and the approximately 670 first-cohort repertoires, a later analysis reported.

This table comes from immunoSEQ multiplex PCR, and its TCRdb copy is limited to in-frame clones, with some not included. Of some 220,000 clones in the sample, 75% to 95% were seen once. This CDR3 region has 12 residues. The germline gives CDR1 SNHLY, CDR2 FYNNEI. V lost 5 bases and J 10 bases, leaving 12 bases between the germline ends. The source is a young woman in good health and CMV-seronegative. The chain is built from TRBV2 and TRBJ2-1, with TRBD2 as a possible D gene (5 bases). The sample consisted of PBMCs. This CDR3 is CASSPDFKEQFF. As DNA, the CDR3 is TGTGCCAGCAGTCCGGACTTCAAAGAGCAGTTCTTC.